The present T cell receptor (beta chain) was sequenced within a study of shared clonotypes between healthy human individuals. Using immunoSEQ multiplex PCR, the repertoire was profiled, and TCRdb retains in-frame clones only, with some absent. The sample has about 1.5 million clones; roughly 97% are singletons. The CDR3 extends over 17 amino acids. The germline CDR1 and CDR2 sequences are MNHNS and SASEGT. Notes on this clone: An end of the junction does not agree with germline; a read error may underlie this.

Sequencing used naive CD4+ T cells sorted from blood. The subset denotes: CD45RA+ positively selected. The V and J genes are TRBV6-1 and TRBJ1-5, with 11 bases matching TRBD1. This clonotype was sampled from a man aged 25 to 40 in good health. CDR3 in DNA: TGTGCCAGCAGGGAAGGGACAGGGGGGGGGTACTCTCAGCCCCAGCATTTT. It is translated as CASREGTGGGYSQPQHF.